This TCR beta chain was documented in a study of cytomegalovirus exposure and HLA in healthy donors. Study-wide results and limits: Both high specificity and high sensitivity reportedly marked the classifier's diagnosis of cytomegalovirus status. Later analysis identified several of the most significant clusters that appeared linked to common viral pathogens.

60 Vbeta and 13 Jbeta primers were used in PCR. Some clones are missing from TCRdb's copy, which holds only in-frame ones; the method was immunoSEQ multiplex PCR. The table has roughly 80,000 clones, less than 80% seen once. This clone appeared a few times. Its matching antigen is unknown. V gave up 0 bases and J gave up 0 bases, with 5 bases separating them. Germline V gives CDR1 SGHTA, CDR2 FQGNSA. This CDR3 contains 14 residues. The sequence came from a woman aged 45-59 years in good health and CMV-seropositive. Sequenced: PBMCs. The gene calls are TRBV7-2 and TRBJ1-2; no clear D. CDR3 residues: CASSLAIANYGYTF. CDR3 bases: TGTGCCAGCAGCTTAGCCATAGCTAACTATGGCTACACCTTC.